This TCR beta chain was captured by sequencing in a study of OX40 agonist ivuxolimab in advanced cancers. At the level of the whole study: Ivuxolimab was an agonistic, fully human IgG2 monoclonal antibody directed against OX40 (CD134), a costimulatory receptor. Intravenous ivuxolimab was administered to patients every 2 weeks at six dose levels: 0.01, 0.1, 0.3, 1.5, 3 and 10 mg/kg. Of the approximately 54 patients in dose escalation, some 19 had hepatocellular carcinoma, about 15 had melanoma, 9 had renal cell carcinoma and 9 had head and neck cancer. In the dose-escalation cohort, about four fifths of patients were male, and the mean age was 60 years with a range of roughly 20 to 85. Patients were allowed to have had prior anti-PD-1, anti-PD-L1 or anti-CTLA-4 therapy, and more than 35% of the dose-escalation patients had been treated with checkpoint inhibitors. Partial responses occurred in three dose-escalation patients, of whom one had hepatocellular carcinoma and two had cutaneous melanoma. The purpose of peripheral TCRbeta sequencing was to test whether ivuxolimab changed TCR sequence diversity and led to clonal T-cell expansion. The monotherapy dose-escalation portion (N ≈ 52 patients) of the phase I ivuxolimab trial is reported in the paper.

As encoded in the germline V gene (reference sequence), CDR1 is WNHNN while CDR2 is SYGVQD. From V the trimming removes 2 bases and from J it removes 5 bases, while the gene matches leave 5 bases of the junction unaccounted for. From the cysteine through the phenylalanine, the CDR3 covers 14 amino acids. CDR3 DNA only is kept here, 42 bases in frame from base 1. To note about this clone: The specificity of this receptor is unknown. Base qualities are not recorded, but no much larger clone differs from it by a single base.

Genomic DNA was isolated from the sorted cells so that the TCRbeta CDR3 region could be sequenced. The immunoSEQ Assay was used for sequencing of TCRbeta CDR3 regions. Imported from immuneACCESS, the table was reduced by TCRdb to in-frame sequences with V and J called. These copies leave out some clones; in studies compared against another copy, an unresolved V gene accounts for under half, and the cause of the remainder is not known. This sample holds about 90,000 clones; about 89% were observed only once. The ten largest clonotypes hold around 1.5% of the sample. The research as a whole found: Clonal expansion of both CD4+ and CD8+ blood T cells was observed from baseline to week 6 at doses 0.1 to 3.0 mg/kg. After ivuxolimab, expanded clones were on average more numerous among CD8+ T cells than among CD4+ T cells. In partial responders in the 0.1-3.0 mg/kg groups, normalized peripheral clonal expansion was found to be among the lowest, especially among CD8+ T cells. The antigen specificity of the clonally expanded peripheral T cells was not determined. Low levels of normalized T-cell clonal expansion were also seen in some patients who did not respond.

The trial excluded patients who had a history of autoimmune disease or were on systemic immunosuppression. In every dose cohort, peripheral blood was drawn for TCR sequencing at baseline, cycle 4 day 1, and cycle 7 day 1. Samples were obtained from an open-label, multicenter, first-in-human phase I dose-escalation trial of ivuxolimab. Adults with locally advanced or metastatic melanoma, renal cell carcinoma, hepatocellular carcinoma or head and neck squamous cell carcinoma were enrolled in the trial. Before TCR sequencing, CD4+ T cells and CD8+ T cells from peripheral blood were sorted into separate populations.

The sequence links TRBV10-1 to TRBJ2-5; a stretch of 7 junction bases matches TRBD2. The sequence derives from an adult with an advanced solid tumor such as melanoma, head and neck, liver or kidney cancer. The input for sequencing was CD4+ or CD8+ T cells sorted from blood, taken in a trial of the OX40 agonist ivuxolimab. The sequence in DNA is TGCGCCAGCAGTGAGGGGGGGGTGGAGGAGACCCAGTACTTC. It translates as CASSEGGVEETQYF.